These T cell receptor beta chains were read from a single sample in a study of blood T cell repertoires in COVID-19. Sequencing used immunoSEQ multiplex PCR; TCRdb keeps in-frame clones, though not all of them. The table has 100,000 to 150,000 clones, about 84% seen once; the top ten hold over 4.5%. The material sequenced was peripheral blood. Receptors originate from a human donor in a cohort sampled during active COVID-19. CDR3s include the opening cysteine and the closing phenylalanine or tryptophan. D genes are given only for firm matches. Clone size is stated in some rows and not others, as once, few, many or a class when expanded.

clone size	D gene	J gene	V gene	CDR3 DNA	CDR3 protein
-	-	TRBJ1-3	TRBV5-1	TGCGCCAGCAGCTTGGGAGGTGCCGCTGGAAACACCATATATTTT	CASSLGGAAGNTIYF
-	-	TRBJ2-1	TRBV28	TGTGCCACAGGAGGCCGCTCCTACAATGAGCAGTTCTTC	CATGGRSYNEQFF
-	TRBD2	TRBJ2-1	TRBV15	TGTGCCACCAAGGCGGCGGGACTAGCGGGAGAAAAACAGTTCTTC	CATKAAGLAGEKQFF
-	-	TRBJ1-1	TRBV27	TGTGCCAGCAAATATTCCGGGGACACTGAAGCTTTCTTT	CASKYSGDTEAFF
-	-	TRBJ1-1	TRBV18	TGTGCCAGCTCACCAGAAGGCGGAGTAACTGAAGCTTTCTTT	CASSPEGGVTEAFF
-	-	TRBJ1-2	TRBV3-1/TRBV3-2	TGTGCCAGCAGCCACCTCGGACAGAGAGAGGATGGCTACACCTTC	CASSHLGQREDGYTF
-	-	TRBJ1-4	TRBV3-1/TRBV3-2	TGTGCCAGCAGCCCCCGCGGGGGGGCGGCAACTAATGAAAAACTGTTTTTT	CASSPRGGAATNEKLFF
once	-	TRBJ2-7	TRBV6-1	TGTGCCAGCAGTGAAGGGCAGGACTACGAGCAGTACTTC	CASSEGQDYEQYF
once	-	TRBJ2-2	TRBV25-1	TGTGCCAGCAGTGGTCGGGTGATCACCGGGGAGCTGTTTTTT	CASSGRVITGELFF
-	TRBD2	TRBJ2-5	TRBV2	TGTGCCAGCAGTGGGGGACTACAAGAGACCCAGTACTTC	CASSGGLQETQYF
-	-	TRBJ2-2	TRBV6-2/TRBV6-3	TGTGCCAGCAGTTACGGGGGGAAGGGCGCGGGCACCGGGGAGCTGTTTTTT	CASSYGGKGAGTGELFF
-	TRBD1	TRBJ1-2	TRBV28	TGTGCCAGCGGACAGGGGGCCTATGGCTACACCTTC	CASGQGAYGYTF
-	-	TRBJ2-3	TRBV3-1/TRBV3-2	TGTGCCAGCAGCCAAGAAGGCGGGACCCGCACAGATACGCAGTATTTT	CASSQEGGTRTDTQYF
-	TRBD1	TRBJ1-2	TRBV5-8	TGTGCCAGCAGCTTCCGGGACAGGGGAGCTAATGGCTACACCTTC	CASSFRDRGANGYTF